One and the same sample provided the 22 T cell receptor beta chains below, sequenced in a study of TIL therapy for anti-PD-1-resistant metastatic lung cancer. The sample's time point: pre-treatment sample, taken before nivolumab and TIL therapy. The libraries were made with immunoSEQ v3. TCRdb's copy holds only in-frame clones and misses some; the assay was immunoSEQ multiplex PCR. The sample consists of approximately 22,000 clones, just over 70% of them appearing once. The sequences come from blood, collected at baseline. These receptors were taken from a person aged 25 to 79 with non-small cell lung cancer.

CDR3 nucleotide sequence: TGTGCCAGCAGCTTGGGACCCTTGGTTGGCGGCTACACCTTC. Translating it yields CASSLGPLVGGYTF. This chain connects TRBV5-5 to TRBJ1-2; no firm D call. The CDR3 sequence is 14 residues long. The V gene lost 0 bases and the J gene lost 8 bases, with 14 bases spanning the gap. The germline V gene encodes CDR1 SGHKS and CDR2 YYEKEE (reference sequence).

The DNA for the CDR3 is TGTGCTAGTGTTCCCAGGGGTCCCGGGGAGCTGTTTTTT. It translates to CASVPRGPGELFF. The chain employs TRBV12-5 and TRBJ2-2; tentatively, D is TRBD1 (6 bases). Germline loops: CDR1 LGHNT, CDR2 FRNRAP. The CDR3 sequence is 13 residues long. V shed 7 bases and J shed 6 bases, with 12 bases lying between them.

This chain joins TRBV3-1 (or the pseudogene TRBV3-2) and TRBJ1-3, with 7 bases lining up with TRBD1. The V gene end was trimmed by 7 bases and the J gene end by 2 bases; junction bases not matched to a gene: 8. The CDR3 has 15 residues. CDR1 and CDR2 (germline): LGHDT, YNNKEL (reference sequence). The CDR3 region is CASTIGGLPGNTIYF. CDR3 DNA: TGTGCCAGCACCATAGGGGGCCTTCCTGGAAACACCATATATTTT.

The chain is built from TRBV6-5 and TRBJ2-1; D gene ambiguous. This CDR3 is 13 amino acids long. Per the germline V gene, CDR1 is MNHEY and CDR2 is SVGAGI. V gave up 5 bases and J gave up 8 bases, with 13 bases separating them. The CDR3 sequence is CASSNAGRYEQFF. DNA of the CDR3: TGTGCCAGCAGTAATGCAGGCAGATATGAGCAGTTCTTC.

This clone was seen a few times. The V gene is TRBV12-3 or TRBV12-4, the J gene TRBJ2-2; D is perhaps TRBD2 (6 bases). CDR3 size: 13 residues. V lost 4 bases, J lost 7 bases, and 10 bases lay in between. CDR3 residues: CASSSQEGGELFF. Written as DNA, the CDR3 is TGTGCCAGCAGTTCTCAGGAGGGCGGGGAGCTGTTTTTT.

The rearrangement links TRBV29-1 to TRBJ2-7, with D tentatively TRBD2 (5 bases). Trimming stripped 3 bases from V and 6 bases from J, with 21 bases between. Germline loops: CDR1 SQVTM, CDR2 ANQGSEA. This CDR3 has 15 amino acids. The CDR3 DNA is TGCAGCGTTGAGGTCGGCCGGGGAGCGATGGGCGAGCAGTACTTC. Amino acid sequence: CSVEVGRGAMGEQYF.

The chain joins TRBV6-5 to TRBJ2-7; TRBD2 might be the D (6 bases). The germline CDR1 and CDR2 sequences are MNHEY and SVGAGI. The germline V and J ends were trimmed by 1 base and 4 bases, with 17 bases remaining between them. CDR3 size: 16 residues. The CDR3 bases are TGTGCCAGCAGTTACTATCCGGGGGACCAGAGGTACGAGCAGTACGTC. This gives the protein CASSYYPGDQRYEQYV.

This clone has just a few counts. The DNA of the CDR3 is TGTGCCAGCAGTCAATATATAGCGGGAGAAGAGACCCAGTACTTC. The encoded protein is CASSQYIAGEETQYF. The chain has TRBV3-1 (or the pseudogene TRBV3-2) and TRBJ2-5, with TRBD2 matching over 9 bases. Trimming cost V 6 bases and J 3 bases; bases outside gene matches: 8. Germline V gene lookup returns CDR1 LGHDT and CDR2 YNNKEL (reference sequence). The CDR3 is made up of 15 amino acids.

The CDR3 protein is CASRPTLAVTDTQYF. CDR3 nucleotide sequence: TGTGCCAGCAGACCGACCCTAGCGGTCACAGATACGCAGTATTTT. The V call is TRBV6-5, the J call TRBJ2-3; TRBD2 aligns across 7 bases. V was clipped by 6 bases and J by 2 bases; unmatched bases: 8. CDR1 and CDR2 (germline): MNHEY, SVGAGI. The CDR3 spans 15 residues.

The chain links TRBV3-1 (or the pseudogene TRBV3-2) to TRBJ1-1, with no clear D. Germline values: CDR1 LGHDT, CDR2 YNNKEL (reference sequence). CDR3 size: 13 residues. Trimming removed 1 base from V and 6 bases from J, with 9 bases in between. Written as DNA, the CDR3 is TGTGCCAGCAGCCAAGGCGGTAGCGCTGAAGCTTTCTTT. This translates into CASSQGGSAEAFF.

V is TRBV5-1 and J is TRBJ1-3; 10 nucleotides agree with TRBD1. Trimming removed 0 bases from V and 0 bases from J; junction bases left unmatched: 0. In germline, CDR1 is SGHRS, CDR2 YFSETQ. The CDR3 totals 16 residues. The CDR3 nucleotides read TGCGCCAGCAGCTTGGGGGACAGGGGCTCTGGAAACACCATATATTTT. The encoded protein is CASSLGDRGSGNTIYF.

This clone was seen only a few times. The chain combines TRBV9 with TRBJ1-3; TRBD1 might be the D (5 bases). Trimming cost V 1 base and J 4 bases, with 12 bases left between them. The CDR3 extends over 15 amino acids. Germline V CDR1 and CDR2: SGDLS, YYNGEE. CDR3 residues: CASSVRGERGNTIYF. The CDR3, as DNA: TGTGCCAGCAGCGTACGGGGGGAGAGAGGAAACACCATATATTTT.

The chain links TRBV6-4 to TRBJ1-2; possibly TRBD1 for D (5 bases). V lost 0 bases and J lost 0, with 11 bases in between. The CDR3 is 16 amino acids. Germline values: CDR1 MRHNA, CDR2 SNTAGT. CDR3 sequence (DNA): TGTGCCAGCAGTGACTCGAGTTGGGGGTCTAACTATGGCTACACCTTC. It yields the protein CASSDSSWGSNYGYTF.

The rearrangement joins TRBV5-6 to TRBJ2-2, with a tentative D call TRBD1 (5 bases). The CDR3 runs to 18 residues. Trimming took off 0 bases at V and 0 bases at J, with 15 bases between the two ends. Per germline, CDR1 SGHDT and CDR2 YYEEEE. CDR3 in DNA: TGTGCCAGCAGCTTGGGTAGTTGGGGCGGCTCGAACACCGGGGAGCTGTTTTTT. It yields the protein CASSLGSWGGSNTGELFF.

The genes are TRBV6-5 and TRBJ2-3, with 9 bases lining up with TRBD2. This CDR3 has 15 residues. J was trimmed by 5 bases and V by 2 bases; bases with no gene match: 5. Germline CDR1 MNHEY, CDR2 SVGAGI. As DNA, the CDR3 is TGTGCCAGCAGTTACCAGGGACTAGCAGGAGATACGCAGTATTTT. This gives the protein CASSYQGLAGDTQYF.

The CDR3 here is CATSDGLGTEAFF. CDR3 nucleotide sequence: TGTGCCACCAGCGACGGGTTGGGCACTGAAGCTTTCTTT. This chain links TRBV15 with TRBJ1-1; no clear D gene. The CDR3 has 13 residues. CDR1 is LNHNV and CDR2 is YYDKDF in the germline V gene (reference sequence). Trimming removed 5 bases at V and 4 bases at J, with 11 bases between.

This clone was seen more than once but under ten times. This chain connects TRBV3-1 (or the pseudogene TRBV3-2) to TRBJ1-1, with a weak D call TRBD1 (6 bases). Germline V gene data show CDR1 as LGHDT and CDR2 as YNNKEL (reference sequence). With 2 bases removed from V and 6 bases from J, the gap between germline ends came to 13 bases. The CDR3 has 14 amino acids. The CDR3 is CASSQQGGGPEAFF. The DNA of the CDR3 is TGTGCCAGCAGCCAACAAGGAGGGGGTCCTGAAGCTTTCTTT.

V and J are TRBV15 and TRBJ2-3, with 7 bases identical to TRBD1. Germline CDR1 LNHNV, CDR2 YYDKDF (reference sequence). Trimming removed 1 base from V and 1 base from J; junction bases left unmatched: 2. CDR3 length equals 15 residues. The CDR3 coding sequence is TGTGCCACCAGCAGAGTCGGACAGGGCACAGATACGCAGTATTTT. Translated, it gives CATSRVGQGTDTQYF.

The V and J genes are TRBV30 and TRBJ2-2; TRBD1 aligns across 8 bases. This CDR3 region has 16 residues. Germline CDR1 and CDR2: GTSNPN and SVGIG (reference sequence). V trimming: 2 bases; J trimming: 3 bases; junction bases outside the gene matches: 8. The CDR3 bases are TGTGCCTGGAGTCTCCCCGGGACAGGAGACACCGGGGAGCTGTTTTTT. Protein product: CAWSLPGTGDTGELFF. The whole variable domain, filled in from reference TRBV30 and TRBJ2-2, reads SQTIHQWPATLVQPVGSPLSLECTVEGTSNPNLYWYRQAAGRGLQLLFYSVGIGQISSEVPQNLSASRPQDRQFILSSKKLLLSDSGFYLCAWSLPGTGDTGELFFGEGSRLTVL.

The V and J genes are TRBV7-3 and TRBJ2-5; D is perhaps TRBD1 or TRBD2 (6 bases each). The germline V and J ends were trimmed by 3 bases and 5 bases, with 16 bases remaining between them. Per germline, CDR1 SGHTA and CDR2 FQGTGA. This CDR3 comprises 15 residues. The CDR3 loop is CASSFKGGTGETQYF. CDR3 nucleotide sequence: TGTGCCAGCAGCTTTAAAGGGGGGACCGGTGAGACCCAGTACTTC.

This sequence joins TRBV7-2 and TRBJ2-7; 13 bases agree with TRBD2. Germline-derived CDR1 and CDR2 are SGHTA and FQGNSA. The CDR3 spans 15 residues. The V segment lost 3 bases and the J segment 2 bases; nucleotides outside the gene matches: 1. The CDR3 sequence: CASSLGLAGTYEQYF. In DNA form, the CDR3 reads TGTGCCAGCAGCTTGGGACTAGCGGGAACCTACGAGCAGTACTTC. The full variable domain, with the rest looked up from reference TRBV7-2 and TRBJ2-7, is GAGVSQSPSNKVTEKGKDVELRCDPISGHTALYWYRQSLGQGLEFLIYFQGNSAPDKSGLPSDRFSAERTGGSVSTLTIQRTQQEDSAVYLCASSLGLAGTYEQYFGPGTRLTVT.

The rearrangement uses TRBV2 and TRBJ2-5; TRBD2 aligns across 9 bases. CDR1 is SNHLY, CDR2 FYNNEI, per germline. The CDR3 runs to 15 residues. After removal of 11 bases from V and 2 bases from J, the junction contained 12 bases not matched to a gene. CDR3 residues: CACQLLRGGQETQYF. As DNA, the CDR3 is TGTGCCTGCCAACTATTGCGGGGGGGGCAAGAGACCCAGTACTTC.